This T cell receptor (beta chain) stems from a study of shared clonotypes between healthy human individuals. As for the study in general: Per donor, CD8 memory used one plate, CD8 naive used two, CD4 memory used three and CD4 naive used three.

After removal of 5 bases from V and 4 bases from J, the junction contained 1 base not matched to a gene. This CDR3 contains 14 residues. CDR1 is MDHEN, CDR2 SYDVKM, per germline. The assay was immunoSEQ multiplex PCR, and TCRdb's table has in-frame clones only and misses some. The sample comprises approximately 2.3 million clones, more than 80% of which are singletons, and under 0.45% rests with the top ten. To note about this clone: The antigen is undetermined.

Study-wide results and caveats: Non-shared clonotypes showed lower generation probabilities than clonotypes common to all four donors. Only blood samples were collected, and tissue repertoires likely differ. Estimated richness values were generally larger in naive subsets than in memory subsets.

This sequence originates from a man aged 18 to 30 in good health. Some clones in this sample may be carry-over from other donors' samples. The gene calls are TRBV28 and TRBJ2-2, with TRBD2 matching 10 bases. Sequencing was carried out using naive CD4+ T cells from PBMCs. The subset was: CD45RA+ positively selected. The CDR3 loop is CASSLAGVTGELFF. The CDR3 region has the DNA TGTGCCAGCAGTCTAGCGGGAGTCACCGGGGAGCTGTTTTTT.